Below are 32 T cell receptor beta chains sequenced from a single sample in a study of CD8 T cells in ankylosing spondylitis. TCRdb fed the 5' RACE reads into MiXCR, producing one record per CDR3 protein. The sample lists about 250,000 distinct CDR3 sequences; under 20% were seen once. The sequenced material came from blood, either unsorted or a sorted T cell fraction (not recorded which). The source is a male donor with ankylosing spondylitis or in good health (not recorded which).

This clonotype has a count of ten or more. The V call is TRBV7-9, the J call TRBJ2-7, with D hard to call. Looked up from germline, CDR1 is SEHNR and CDR2 is FQNEAQ (reference sequence). The V gene lost 4 bases and the J gene lost 6 bases, with 7 bases spanning the gap. This CDR3 has 11 residues. This chain's CDR3 is CASSSILEQYF. The CDR3 DNA sequence: TGTGCCAGCAGCTCCATCCTCGAGCAGTACTTC.

This chain uses TRBV4-1 with TRBJ1-5; possibly TRBD1 for D (6 bases). The CDR3 spans 20 residues. The V and J ends lost 2 bases and 0 bases respectively, with 23 bases between them. The V gene's germline CDR1 is MGHRA and CDR2 YSYEKL. The CDR3 nucleotides read TGCGCCAGCAGCCAATTCCCCCCGGGGGCAAGGATGTATAGCAATCAGCCCCAGCATTTT. Protein sequence: CASSQFPPGARMYSNQPQHF.

Only a few counts were recorded for this clonotype. The rearrangement joins TRBV7-8 to TRBJ2-1; a weak D match, TRBD1 (6 bases). Trimming shortened V by 3 bases and J by 1 base, and 7 bases separated the two germline ends. This CDR3 is built from 14 residues. Germline V CDR1 and CDR2: SGHVS, FQNEAQ. The CDR3 loop reads CASSFQGSYNEQFF. In nucleotides, the CDR3 is TGTGCCAGCAGCTTCCAGGGGTCCTACAATGAGCAGTTCTTC.

The chain carries TRBV29-1 and TRBJ2-1; 8 nucleotides align to TRBD2. Matching the DNA end better, TRBJ2-7 makes the J call doubtful. The CDR3 has 15 residues. Germline values: CDR1 SQVTM, CDR2 ANQGSEA. Here the CDR3 DNA reads TGCAGCGCCCAACTAGCGGACAGCTCCTACAATGAGCAGTACTTC. It codes for CSAQLADSSYNEQYF.

The chain couples TRBV29-1 to TRBJ2-3; D might be TRBD2 (6 bases). The CDR3 totals 13 residues. The germline gives CDR1 SQVTM, CDR2 ANQGSEA. The ends were cut back, 6 bases at V and 5 bases at J, with 15 bases in the middle. In DNA, the CDR3 is TGCAGCGTCGAACCGGGACTGGGAGATACGCAGTATTTT. It is translated as CSVEPGLGDTQYF.

In this sample, this clonotype turned up a few times. The J gene is TRBJ2-1, the V gene TRBV29-1; D is unclear. Germline assignment: CDR1 SQVTM and CDR2 ANQGSEA. Trimming shortened V by 3 bases and J by 0 bases, and 9 bases separated the two germline ends. This CDR3 comprises 14 residues. The CDR3 sequence is CSVDVSPSYNEQFF. The CDR3 bases are TGCAGCGTTGACGTGTCACCCTCCTACAATGAGCAGTTCTTC.

CDR3 sequence: CASSQDRGTLYEQYF. Written as DNA, the CDR3 is TGCGCCAGCAGCCAAGATCGGGGGACACTCTACGAGCAGTACTTC. The chain couples TRBV4-3 to TRBJ2-7, with D perhaps TRBD1 or TRBD2 (6 bases each). The germline CDR1 and CDR2 sequences are LGHNA and YSLEER. Trimming took 0 bases from V and 3 from J, leaving 12 bases between them. The CDR3 covers 15 residues.

The DNA for the CDR3 is TGCAGCGTTGTAGGGGAATCCGGAAACACCATATATTTT. This translates into CSVVGESGNTIYF. The chain links TRBV29-1 to TRBJ1-3, with D perhaps matching TRBD1 (5 bases). Germline CDR1 SQVTM, CDR2 ANQGSEA. Trimming left V 4 bases short and J 4 bases short, with 11 bases between. The CDR3 runs to 13 residues.

The rearrangement joins TRBV3-1 to TRBJ2-7; D may match TRBD1 or TRBD2 (5 bases each). This CDR3 is built from 14 residues. Trimming removed 5 bases at V and 3 bases at J, with 14 bases between. Per the germline V gene, CDR1 is LGHDT and CDR2 is YNNKEL (reference sequence). CDR3 sequence reads: CASSEGHPSYEQYF. CDR3 bases: TGTGCCAGCAGCGAGGGGCATCCGAGCTACGAGCAGTACTTC.

A few counts support this clonotype. The J gene is TRBJ1-2, the V gene TRBV29-1; D uncertain. The CDR3 totals 11 residues. Trimming removed 7 bases from V and 4 bases from J, with 10 bases in between. CDR1 and CDR2 from the germline V gene are SQVTM and ANQGSEA. Written as DNA, the CDR3 is TGCAGCGCACACGGCCTCTATGGCTACACCTTC. This codes for CSAHGLYGYTF. Together with reference TRBV29-1 and TRBJ1-2, the CDR3 gives the full variable domain: SAVISQKPSRDICQRGTSLTIQCQVDSQVTMMFWYRQQPGQSLTLIATANQGSEATYESGFVIDKFPISRPNLTFSTLTVSNMSPEDSSIYLCSAHGLYGYTFGSGTRLTVV.

The chain combines TRBV20-1 with TRBJ2-7; 7 bases line up with TRBD1. Germline CDR1 reads DFQATT; CDR2 reads SNEGSKA (reference sequence). The V gene end was trimmed by 0 bases and the J gene end by 2 bases; junction bases not matched to a gene: 10. The CDR3 sequence is 16 residues long. CDR3 nucleotides: TGCAGTGCTAGAGAGGGAACGGGACAGTTAACCTACGAGCAGTACTTC. It yields the protein CSAREGTGQLTYEQYF.

This clonotype has a single count. This chain links TRBV4-3 with TRBJ2-2, with D possibly TRBD1 on 6 matching bases. This CDR3 has 16 amino acids. Germline values: CDR1 LGHNA, CDR2 YSLEER. The V end was cut by 3 bases, the J end by 4 bases, with 15 bases between. The DNA of the CDR3 is TGCGCCAGCAGCCAGGAAAGGACAGAAGTCACCGGGGAGCTGTTTTTT. It translates to CASSQERTEVTGELFF.

V is TRBV12-3 or TRBV12-4 and J is TRBJ1-1; no clear D. The CDR3 consists of 14 residues. Trimming stripped 3 bases from V and 1 base from J, with 9 bases between. This CDR3 is CASSLLNGNTEAFF. The CDR3, as DNA: TGTGCCAGCAGTTTGCTCAACGGGAACACTGAAGCTTTCTTT.

This clonotype has a handful of counts. The V call is TRBV7-9, the J call TRBJ2-1; either TRBD1 or TRBD2 may supply D (5 bases each). The V end lost 5 bases, the J end lost 5 bases, and 19 bases lay between the germline ends. This CDR3 comprises 16 residues. CDR1 is SEHNR, CDR2 FQNEAQ, per germline (reference sequence). The CDR3 DNA reads TGTGCCAGCAGCCCTCGTCGGGGCTTCGACCACAATGAGCAGTTCTTC. This translates into CASSPRRGFDHNEQFF.

This clonotype was counted only a few times. The chain combines TRBV15 with TRBJ2-5, with D possibly being TRBD1 (5 bases). The CDR3 runs to 14 residues. The V gene's germline CDR1 is LNHNV and CDR2 YYDKDF (reference sequence). V was pared by 4 bases and J by 1 base, with 10 bases between. The CDR3 sequence is CATSIRQPQETQYF. DNA of the CDR3: TGTGCCACCAGCATAAGACAGCCCCAAGAGACCCAGTACTTC.

This clonotype was counted a few times. CDR3 loop: CASSDGLYF. CDR3 sequence (DNA): TGCGCCAGCAGTGACGGACTTTACTTC. The chain carries TRBV10-1 and TRBJ2-7; TRBD2 is a possible D gene (5 bases). The CDR3 totals 9 residues. Germline V gene sequence: CDR1 WNHNN, CDR2 SYGVQD (reference sequence). V was shortened by 3 bases and J by 13 bases, with 7 bases between the two germline ends.

The chain combines TRBV13 with TRBJ2-5; perhaps TRBD2 as D (5 bases). CDR1 is PRHDT, CDR2 FYEKMQ, per germline (reference sequence). The ends were cut back, 8 bases at V and 3 bases at J, with 16 bases in the middle. The CDR3 has 14 residues. The CDR3 DNA sequence: TGTGCCAGCGGAGGCGCGGGCCTTGAAGAGACCCAGTACTTC. Translation gives CASGGAGLEETQYF.

The chain links TRBV6-4 to TRBJ2-5; D may be TRBD1 or TRBD2 (5 bases each). Germline V gives CDR1 MRHNA, CDR2 SNTAGT. The CDR3 sequence is 14 residues long. V was clipped by 6 bases and J by 5 bases, with 16 bases between them. CDR3 protein: CASSLIGTRETQYF. In nucleotides, the CDR3 is TGTGCCAGCAGCCTGATAGGGACGAGGGAGACCCAGTACTTC.

The chain employs TRBV4-1 and TRBJ2-7; 8 nucleotides match TRBD2. The CDR3 loop spans 18 amino acids. V lost 4 bases, J lost 0 bases, and 14 bases stayed unmatched. The germline gives CDR1 MGHRA, CDR2 YSYEKL. CDR3 protein: CASSRKIYGGESSYEQYF. For the CDR3, the DNA is TGCGCCAGCAGCCGAAAGATATACGGGGGGGAGAGCTCCTACGAGCAGTACTTC.

In the case of this clonotype: A much more abundant neighbour one base away suggests this may be a read error. The chain carries TRBV29-1 and TRBJ2-5, with TRBD1 as a possible D gene (6 bases). The germline CDR1 and CDR2 sequences are SQVTM and ANQGSEA. The CDR3 contains 14 residues. CDR3 amino acids: CSVASGTTQVTQYF. In DNA, the CDR3 is TGCAGCGTTGCTTCCGGGACAACCCAAGTGACCCAGTACTTC.

This clonotype was found many times. The J gene is TRBJ2-7, the V gene TRBV12-3 or TRBV12-4, with 9 nucleotides matching TRBD1. V was pared by 5 bases and J by 4 bases, with 3 bases of the junction left unmatched. There are 13 residues in the CDR3. The CDR3 reads CASSPGTGYEQYF. In DNA, the CDR3 is TGTGCCAGCAGTCCAGGGACAGGGTACGAGCAGTACTTC.

This clonotype has a count of ten or more. The chain recombines TRBV27 with TRBJ1-1; unclear D gene. Per the germline V gene, CDR1 is MNHEY and CDR2 is SMNVEV (reference sequence). This CDR3 is built from 14 residues. Trimming took 3 bases from V and 0 from J, leaving 8 bases between them. The CDR3: CASSLRALNTEAFF. The CDR3, as DNA: TGTGCCAGCAGTTTGAGGGCTTTGAACACTGAAGCTTTCTTT.

Many counts were recorded for this clonotype. This chain joins TRBV25-1 and TRBJ2-7; D remains ambiguous. The germline CDR1 and CDR2 sequences are MGHDK and SYGVNS. The CDR3 is made up of 13 amino acids. V was pared by 0 bases and J by 11 bases, with 14 bases between. The CDR3 DNA sequence: TGTGCCAGCAGTGAATATTACCCCGCTCCGGAGTACTTC. Protein product: CASSEYYPAPEYF.

This sequence joins TRBV29-1 and TRBJ2-7; D unresolved. CDR3 length equals 13 residues. V dropped 5 bases and J dropped 1 base, with 12 bases sitting between them. Germline V lookup: CDR1 SQVTM, CDR2 ANQGSEA. CDR3 bases: TGCAGCGTTCGGCCATTGGCGTCCTACGAGCAGTACTTC. This encodes CSVRPLASYEQYF.

This chain uses TRBV6-5 with TRBJ1-6; unclear D gene. Germline V gene data show CDR1 as MNHEY and CDR2 as SVGAGI. Deletions cut 3 bases from V and 10 bases from J, with 19 bases between. The CDR3 length is 16 residues. Here the CDR3 reads CASSYRQDYLRSPLHF. The CDR3 DNA reads as TGTGCCAGCAGTTATCGGCAGGATTATTTGAGATCACCCCTCCACTTT.

This clonotype showed up many times. The chain couples TRBV6-1 to TRBJ1-1; D remains ambiguous. V lost 6 bases, J lost 2 bases, and 13 bases lay in between. CDR3 length equals 14 residues. Germline V gives CDR1 MNHNS, CDR2 SASEGT. In DNA, the CDR3 is TGTGCCAGCAGCCCATGGGAGGGTAACACTGAAGCTTTCTTT. It translates to CASSPWEGNTEAFF.

A few counts support this clonotype. V gene TRBV20-1 combines with J gene TRBJ1-1; TRBD1 might be the D (5 bases). This CDR3 is built from 13 residues. Germline values: CDR1 DFQATT, CDR2 SNEGSKA (reference sequence). Deletions cut 6 bases from V and 4 bases from J, with 15 bases between. This chain's CDR3 is CSAGGQGSTEAFF. The CDR3 DNA reads TGCAGTGCCGGCGGCCAGGGCAGCACTGAAGCTTTCTTT.

V and J are TRBV5-1 and TRBJ1-1; maybe TRBD1 (5 bases). CDR1 is SGHRS and CDR2 is YFSETQ in the germline V gene. With 4 bases removed from V and 0 bases from J, the gap between germline ends came to 13 bases. The CDR3 is made up of 15 amino acids. Written as DNA, the CDR3 is TGCGCCAGCAGCCTATCGACAGACATGAACACTGAAGCTTTCTTT. This encodes CASSLSTDMNTEAFF.

This clonotype was detected only a few times. This sequence joins TRBV12-3 or TRBV12-4 and TRBJ2-5, with unresolved D. Trimming took off 1 base at V and 5 bases at J, with 5 bases between the two ends. The CDR3 has 12 residues. The CDR3 loop reads CASSLDLETQYF. The CDR3, as DNA: TGTGCCAGCAGTTTAGATCTGGAGACCCAGTACTTC.

The CDR3 DNA is TGTGCCAGCAGCTCGCGACAGGGGGCCCAAGAGACCCAGTACTTC. Translation gives CASSSRQGAQETQYF. The chain links TRBV9 to TRBJ2-5, with 10 bases fitting TRBD1. Per the germline V gene, CDR1 is SGDLS and CDR2 is YYNGEE. The CDR3 covers 15 residues. The J segment lost 1 base and the V segment lost 4 bases, leaving 4 bases of the junction unmatched.

This clonotype came up a few times. This chain connects TRBV4-3 to TRBJ1-3, with D tentatively TRBD1 (5 bases). CDR3 length: 17 amino acids. The germline CDR1 and CDR2 sequences are LGHNA and YSLEER. V was trimmed by 0 bases and J by 0 bases, leaving 12 bases between them. CDR3 in DNA: TGCGCCAGCAGCCAAGATCGGGCAGGGAACTCTGGAAACACCATATATTTT. Protein sequence: CASSQDRAGNSGNTIYF.

CDR3 nucleotides: TGCAGCGTTGACGAAGGGGCTGGGCCAGACAATGAGCAGTTCTTC. This gives the protein CSVDEGAGPDNEQFF. The gene calls are TRBV29-1 and TRBJ2-1; weak D call: TRBD1 (5 bases). The germline V and J ends were trimmed by 3 bases and 5 bases, with 17 bases remaining between them. This CDR3 contains 15 residues. The germline gives CDR1 SQVTM, CDR2 ANQGSEA.